The 30 T cell receptor beta chains below all came from one sample that was sequenced in a study of OX40 agonist ivuxolimab in advanced cancers. Clones were sequenced by immunoSEQ multiplex PCR, and TCRdb holds only the in-frame ones, with some missing. The sample consists of approximately 100,000 clones, around nine tenths of them appearing once. The sample here was CD4+ or CD8+ T cells sorted from blood, taken in a trial of the OX40 agonist ivuxolimab. The receptors stem from an adult with an advanced solid tumor such as melanoma, head and neck, liver or kidney cancer.

V usage is TRBV7-8 and J usage is TRBJ2-7; 10 bases are shared with TRBD1. Germline trimming cut 5 bases from V and 3 bases from J; bases unmatched to any gene: 7. The CDR3 length is 15 residues. Germline values: CDR1 SGHVS, CDR2 FQNEAQ. The chain's CDR3 is CASSADRGLSYEQYF. CDR3 bases: TGTGCCAGCAGCGCAGACAGGGGGCTGAGCTACGAGCAGTACTTC. Full variable domain (outside the CDR3, taken from reference TRBV7-8 and TRBJ2-7): GAGVSQSPRYKVAKRGQDVALRCDPISGHVSLFWYQQALGQGPEFLTYFQNEAQLDKSGLPSDRFFAERPEGSVSTLKIQRTQQEDSAVYLCASSADRGLSYEQYFGPGTRLTVT.

The chain carries TRBV7-2 and TRBJ2-7; the D call may be TRBD1 or TRBD2 (6 bases each). This CDR3 spans 14 amino acids. Trimming pared 2 bases from V and 2 bases from J, leaving 10 bases between. CDR1 and CDR2 from the germline V gene are SGHTA and FQGNSA. The CDR3 nucleotides read TGTGCCAGCAGCTTAAACCGGGGGCCCTACGAGCAGTACTTC. It encodes CASSLNRGPYEQYF.

The chain employs TRBV15 and TRBJ2-5, with 7 bases that match TRBD2. The V segment lost 0 bases and the J segment 5 bases; nucleotides outside the gene matches: 12. Per the germline V gene, CDR1 is LNHNV and CDR2 is YYDKDF (reference sequence). The CDR3 extends over 17 amino acids. The DNA for the CDR3 is TGTGCCACCAGCAGAGATCGCAGACTAGCCCTATGGGAGACCCAGTACTTC. Encoded protein: CATSRDRRLALWETQYF.

The chain combines TRBV7-2 with TRBJ2-5; a weak D match, TRBD2 (6 bases). With 5 bases removed from V and 4 bases from J, the gap between germline ends came to 11 bases. The length of the CDR3 is 13 residues. CDR1 and CDR2 from the germline V gene are SGHTA and FQGNSA. CDR3 nucleotides: TGTGCCAGCAGCCCCTGGGGAGGAGAGACCCAGTACTTC. Translated: CASSPWGGETQYF.

This chain's CDR3 is CASSLEVVGSYGYTF. CDR3 coding DNA: TGTGCCAGCAGCTTAGAGGTAGTGGGCAGCTATGGCTACACCTTC. V gene TRBV7-2 combines with J gene TRBJ1-2; D unresolved. V lost 1 base, J lost 4 bases, and 13 bases lay in between. CDR3 length equals 15 residues. Germline V lookup: CDR1 SGHTA, CDR2 FQGNSA.

J is TRBJ2-7 and V is TRBV7-9; TRBD2 agrees at 7 bases. V lost 4 bases and J lost 5; bases outside the gene matches: 2. The CDR3 covers 12 residues. Germline V gives CDR1 SEHNR, CDR2 FQNEAQ (reference sequence). This CDR3 is CASSSAGDEQYF. CDR3 coding DNA: TGTGCCAGCAGCTCCGCGGGGGACGAGCAGTACTTC.

The rearrangement uses TRBV7-2 and TRBJ1-3, with TRBD1 matching 9 bases. V dropped 0 bases and J dropped 3; count of bases not matched to a gene: 3. The CDR3 is made up of 16 amino acids. Per the germline V gene, CDR1 is SGHTA and CDR2 is FQGNSA. CDR3 bases: TGTGCCAGCAGCTTAGCCGGGACAGGGAATGGAAACACCATATATTTT. It translates to CASSLAGTGNGNTIYF.

The sample holds a few counts of this clone. The chain combines TRBV5-8 with TRBJ2-7; possible D gene TRBD1, 5 bases. This CDR3 spans 11 amino acids. V was cut by 2 bases and J by 9 bases, with 9 bases left in between. Germline V gives CDR1 SGHTS, CDR2 YDEGEE. CDR3 nucleotides: TGTGCCAGCAGCTTAAGGGGCGGGCAGTACTTC. Its protein is CASSLRGGQYF.

The rearrangement links TRBV30 to TRBJ1-6; tentatively, D is TRBD1 (5 bases). V was trimmed by 4 bases and J by 9 bases, leaving 13 bases between them. Germline lookup yields CDR1 GTSNPN and CDR2 SVGIG (reference sequence). The length of the CDR3 is 13 residues. The CDR3 DNA reads TGTGCCTGGAACGGGGGAGCCGGTTCACCCCTCCACTTT. Protein: CAWNGGAGSPLHF.

CDR3 protein: CASSLRDRGTEAFF. The CDR3 nucleotides are TGTGCCAGCAGCTTAAGGGACAGGGGGACTGAAGCTTTCTTT. The chain carries TRBV7-2 and TRBJ1-1; TRBD1 aligns across 11 bases. Per the germline V gene, CDR1 is SGHTA and CDR2 is FQGNSA. J lost 5 bases, V lost 2 bases, and 1 base had no gene match. CDR3 length: 14 residues. Supplemented by reference TRBV7-2 and TRBJ1-1, the full variable domain reads GAGVSQSPSNKVTEKGKDVELRCDPISGHTALYWYRQSLGQGLEFLIYFQGNSAPDKSGLPSDRFSAERTGGSVSTLTIQRTQQEDSAVYLCASSLRDRGTEAFFGQGTRLTVV.

This clone appeared a few times. This chain uses TRBV28 with TRBJ1-5; weak D call: TRBD1 (6 bases). The CDR3 covers 14 residues. Per the germline V gene, CDR1 is MDHEN and CDR2 is SYDVKM. V lost 8 bases and J lost 3, with 14 bases in between. The CDR3 bases are TGTGCCAGCTGCGGGTGGGGGGCCAATCAGCCCCAGCATTTT. Its translation: CASCGWGANQPQHF.

This chain links TRBV5-1 with TRBJ2-5, with unresolved D. The CDR3 sequence is 10 residues long. Germline CDR1 SGHRS, CDR2 YFSETQ. V lost 6 bases to trimming and J lost 5 bases, with 5 bases between them. The CDR3 reads CASTGETQYF. The CDR3 DNA reads TGCGCCAGCACCGGGGAGACCCAGTACTTC.

V and J are TRBV28 and TRBJ2-1, with TRBD2 matching over 8 bases. In germline, CDR1 is MDHEN, CDR2 SYDVKM. This CDR3 is 17 amino acids long. The V and J ends lost 4 bases and 0 bases, in that order; junction bases with no gene match: 8. The CDR3 here is CASSYSLAGNSYNEQFF. The CDR3 bases are TGTGCCAGCAGTTACTCTCTAGCGGGCAACTCCTACAATGAGCAGTTCTTC.

V and J are TRBV2 and TRBJ2-7, with TRBD2 as a possible D gene (6 bases). This CDR3 contains 16 residues. Germline-derived CDR1 and CDR2 are SNHLY and FYNNEI. V shed 2 bases and J shed 7 bases, with 21 bases lying between them. The CDR3 nucleotides are TGTGCCAGCAGTGAAATCGGCGTCCTTAACCGGGGGGAGCAGTACTTC. Encoded protein: CASSEIGVLNRGEQYF.

This chain uses TRBV7-2 with TRBJ2-3; TRBD2 might be the D (6 bases). Germline CDR1 reads SGHTA; CDR2 reads FQGNSA. V lost 4 bases, J lost 9 bases, and 14 bases lay in between. The CDR3 is 13 amino acids. The CDR3 is CASSSGTALTQYF. In nucleotides, the CDR3 is TGTGCCAGCAGCTCGGGGACTGCTCTGACGCAGTATTTT.

The chain uses TRBV7-3 and TRBJ2-6; no firm D call. Germline V gene data show CDR1 as SGHTA and CDR2 as FQGTGA. V was trimmed by 5 bases and J by 3 bases, leaving 11 bases between them. This CDR3 has 15 amino acids. This chain's CDR3 is CASSPLSHGANVLTF. For the CDR3, the DNA is TGTGCCAGCAGCCCCCTTTCTCATGGGGCCAACGTCCTGACTTTC.

This clone appeared once. This chain links TRBV18 with TRBJ1-4; 8 bases match TRBD1. The trim removed 3 bases at V and 7 bases at J, leaving 7 bases unmatched. The CDR3 runs to 15 residues. CDR1 is KGHSH and CDR2 is LQKENI in the germline V gene. The CDR3 sequence: CASSPAQGVAEKLFF. The CDR3 DNA sequence: TGTGCCAGCTCACCGGCACAGGGGGTGGCTGAAAAACTGTTTTTT.

The chain uses TRBV5-8 and TRBJ2-2, with unresolved D. The germline V gene has CDR1 SGHTS and CDR2 YDEGEE. Trimming removed 2 bases from V and 1 base from J, with 3 bases in between. The CDR3 sequence is 13 residues long. DNA of the CDR3: TGTGCCAGCAGCTTCCAGAACACCGGGGAGCTGTTTTTT. This codes for CASSFQNTGELFF. Filled out from reference TRBV5-8 and TRBJ2-2, the complete variable domain reads EAGVTQSPTHLIKTRGQQATLRCSPISGHTSVYWYQQALGLGLQFLLWYDEGEERNRGNFPPRFSGRQFPNYSSELNVNALELEDSALYLCASSFQNTGELFFGEGSRLTVL.

This chain links TRBV6-1 with TRBJ1-1; 7 nucleotides agree with TRBD1. V shed 8 bases and J 4 bases; nucleotides not matched to a gene: 10. The germline gives CDR1 MNHNS, CDR2 SASEGT. The CDR3 totals 14 residues. The CDR3 DNA sequence: TGTGCCAGCCTTGTGTCAGGGGGATTCACTGAAGCTTTCTTT. Its protein is CASLVSGGFTEAFF.

This clone was recorded only once. The chain recombines TRBV4-1 with TRBJ2-3; D may be TRBD2 (6 bases). The V gene lost 1 base and the J gene lost 8 bases, with 16 bases spanning the gap. Germline V gene data show CDR1 as MGHRA and CDR2 as YSYEKL. This CDR3 is 15 amino acids long. The CDR3 sequence: CASSQAVFLSGTQYF. The CDR3 nucleotides are TGCGCCAGCAGCCAAGCTGTATTTCTTAGCGGTACGCAGTATTTT.

The V gene is TRBV5-1, the J gene TRBJ1-1, with D possibly TRBD1 on 6 matching bases. This CDR3 has 13 amino acids. Between the trimmed V and J ends, which lost 5 bases and 4 bases, there was a span of 12 bases. Germline loops: CDR1 SGHRS, CDR2 YFSETQ. The CDR3 here is CASRGGTATEAFF. The CDR3 coding sequence is TGCGCCAGCAGGGGGGGCACAGCCACTGAAGCTTTCTTT.

The genes are TRBV28 and TRBJ1-5; TRBD1 aligns across 9 bases. The CDR3 has 19 amino acids. The trim removed 2 bases at V and 6 bases at J, leaving 17 bases unmatched. Germline loops: CDR1 MDHEN, CDR2 SYDVKM. CDR3 sequence (DNA): TGTGCCAGCAGTTTACAACTTGCACTACAGGGGGCTAAGGGTCAGCCCCAGCATTTT. It translates to CASSLQLALQGAKGQPQHF. The whole variable domain, filled in from reference TRBV28 and TRBJ1-5, reads DVKVTQSSRYLVKRTGEKVFLECVQDMDHENMFWYRQDPGLGLRLIYFSYDVKMKEKGDIPEGYSVSREKKERFSLILESASTNQTSMYLCASSLQLALQGAKGQPQHFGDGTRLSIL.

The table lists this clone with a count of one. The chain links TRBV11-1 to TRBJ1-1, with TRBD1 as a possible D gene (5 bases). Germline CDR1 is SGHAT and CDR2 is FQDESV (reference sequence). The length of the CDR3 is 15 residues. The V end lost 1 base, the J end lost 5 bases, and 14 bases lay between the germline ends. The CDR3 bases are TGTGCCAGCAGCTTAGATCGAGGGGCTCAGACTGAAGCTTTCTTT. Its protein product is CASSLDRGAQTEAFF.

This clone has more than one count but fewer than ten. The chain has TRBV28 and TRBJ1-1; 9 bases are a match to TRBD1. Germline V gene sequence: CDR1 MDHEN, CDR2 SYDVKM. The CDR3 loop spans 15 amino acids. V dropped 5 bases and J dropped 11; count of bases not matched to a gene: 15. The CDR3 region is CASSRGGQGTLVAFF. For the CDR3, the DNA is TGTGCCAGCAGTCGCGGGGGACAGGGCACACTGGTTGCTTTCTTT.

This sequence joins TRBV4-1 and TRBJ2-3; TRBD2 aligns across 10 bases. Germline-derived CDR1 and CDR2 are MGHRA and YSYEKL. This CDR3 comprises 19 residues. The V segment lost 0 bases and the J segment 5 bases; nucleotides outside the gene matches: 14. The CDR3 nucleotides read TGCGCCAGCAGCCAAGATTCCGGGTTAGCGGGAGGCGGGGGAGATACGCAGTATTTT. Its protein is CASSQDSGLAGGGGDTQYF.

The V call is TRBV28, the J call TRBJ2-1, with D hard to call. The V end was cut by 4 bases, the J end by 7 bases, with 5 bases between. CDR1 MDHEN and CDR2 SYDVKM come from the germline V gene. The CDR3 consists of 11 residues. The CDR3: CASSYWNEQFF. The CDR3 DNA sequence: TGTGCCAGCAGTTATTGGAATGAGCAGTTCTTC. Supplemented by reference TRBV28 and TRBJ2-1, the full variable domain reads DVKVTQSSRYLVKRTGEKVFLECVQDMDHENMFWYRQDPGLGLRLIYFSYDVKMKEKGDIPEGYSVSREKKERFSLILESASTNQTSMYLCASSYWNEQFFGPGTRLTVL.

The J gene is TRBJ2-1, the V gene TRBV15; 11 nucleotides match TRBD2. J gave up 8 bases and V 6 bases, and 6 bases lay outside the gene matches. This CDR3 contains 14 residues. Germline V CDR1 and CDR2: LNHNV, YYDKDF (reference sequence). CDR3 sequence: CATRIAGGPYEQFF. The CDR3 coding sequence is TGTGCCACCAGGATAGCGGGAGGGCCCTATGAGCAGTTCTTC. Full variable domain (remainder filled in from reference TRBV15 and TRBJ2-1): DAMVIQNPRYQVTQFGKPVTLSCSQTLNHNVMYWYQQKSSQAPKLLFHYYDKDFNNEADTPDNFQSRRPNTSFCFLDIRSPGLGDTAMYLCATRIAGGPYEQFFGPGTRLTVL.

The V gene is TRBV27, the J gene TRBJ1-2; unclear D gene. The CDR3 runs to 12 residues. Germline V gene data show CDR1 as MNHEY and CDR2 as SMNVEV (reference sequence). V was cut by 5 bases and J by 7 bases, with 11 bases left in between. Here the CDR3 DNA reads TGTGCCAGCAGTCCGTCGGGCCTTGGCTACACCTTC. It translates to CASSPSGLGYTF.

The chain couples TRBV21-1 to TRBJ2-1; the DNA was not compared with TRBD2, the D call given in the table. TRBV21-1 is reported as a pseudogene. The CDR3 consists of 14 residues. The CDR3 reads CASKRTSGNNEQFF. CDR3 DNA sequence: TGTGCCAGCAAGCGGACTAGCGGGAACAATGAGCAGTTCTTC.

This chain uses TRBV7-2 with TRBJ1-3; maybe TRBD1 (6 bases). The V gene lost 3 bases and the J gene lost 4 bases, with 16 bases spanning the gap. This CDR3 contains 16 residues. Looked up from germline, CDR1 is SGHTA and CDR2 is FQGNSA. The CDR3 protein is CASSLNQDRKGNTIYF. The CDR3 nucleotides are TGTGCCAGCAGCTTGAACCAGGACAGAAAAGGAAACACCATATATTTT.